The 29 T cell receptor beta chains presented below share a single source sample, sequenced in a study of Ad26.COV2.S vaccination and SARS-CoV-2 variants (dated by TCRdb to about 2021). Libraries came from the immunoSEQ multiplex PCR assay. TCRdb holds this immuneACCESS table with in-frame rearrangements only. Some clones are missing; in checked studies, unresolved V genes explain under half, and the rest has no known cause. This sample has about 440,000 clones in its table, and about 90% of those were observed once. Roughly 4% of the sample goes to the ten largest clones. Per the publication, the treatment or condition label means: some 20 received Ad26.COV2.S at low or high dose, single or two shots; a few received placebo; per-sample allocation not given. Repertoires of vaccine and placebo recipients were sequenced from samples taken on day 63 after the first injection. Sample: peripheral blood, taken in a trial of Ad26.COV2.S vaccine versus placebo. Source of these receptors: a person aged 18-60 years who received the Ad26.COV2.S COVID-19 vaccine or a placebo.

The rearrangement uses TRBV30 and TRBJ1-6, with no clear D. The CDR3 covers 12 residues. Germline V gene sequence: CDR1 GTSNPN, CDR2 SVGIG (reference sequence). Trimming took off 2 bases at V and 6 bases at J, with 5 bases between the two ends. The CDR3 loop is CAWSRGNSPLHF. In DNA, the CDR3 is TGTGCCTGGAGTCGGGGTAATTCACCCCTCCACTTT.

The rearrangement joins TRBV27 to TRBJ2-7, with TRBD1 matching over 9 bases. Losses at the gene ends were 4 bases for V and 5 bases for J; bases not matched to a gene: 6. This CDR3 has 14 amino acids. Germline V gene lookup returns CDR1 MNHEY and CDR2 SMNVEV (reference sequence). DNA of the CDR3: TGTGCCAGCAGTTCCTACAGGGGGCGCGACGAGCAGTACTTC. This encodes CASSSYRGRDEQYF.

The chain uses TRBV2 and TRBJ2-2; possible D gene TRBD1, 8 bases. The V gene lost 8 bases and the J gene lost 8 bases, with 21 bases spanning the gap. Looked up from germline, CDR1 is SNHLY and CDR2 is FYNNEI. The CDR3 runs 15 residues. CDR3 in DNA: TGTGCCAGCGGAACGAGGACAGGGAGGGGTGGGGAGCTGTTTTTT. Its protein product is CASGTRTGRGGELFF. The full variable domain, in which reference TRBV2 and TRBJ2-2 provide the parts outside the CDR3, is EPEVTQTPSHQVTQMGQEVILRCVPISNHLYFYWYRQILGQKVEFLVSFYNNEISEKSEIFDDQFSVERPDGSNFTLKIRSTKLEDSAMYFCASGTRTGRGGELFFGEGSRLTVL.

The sample holds a few counts of this clone. The rearrangement links TRBV7-2 to TRBJ2-3, with a weak D call TRBD2 (6 bases). The CDR3 consists of 16 residues. Germline V gene lookup returns CDR1 SGHTA and CDR2 FQGNSA. The V and J ends lost 4 bases and 2 bases respectively, with 16 bases between them. The CDR3 DNA reads TGTGCCAGCAGCTCCCCTGGCGGAGGGGCCACAGATACGCAGTATTTT. Protein: CASSSPGGGATDTQYF.

The V and J genes are TRBV5-1 and TRBJ1-1; no clear D gene. V dropped 4 bases and J dropped 11 bases, with 18 bases sitting between them. The germline V gene has CDR1 SGHRS and CDR2 YFSETQ. This CDR3 is built from 13 residues. CDR3 sequence (DNA): TGCGCCAGCAGCCCAGAGTGGGAGGGCGTCGCTTTCTTT. Translation gives CASSPEWEGVAFF. Full variable domain (outside the CDR3, taken from reference TRBV5-1 and TRBJ1-1): KAGVTQTPRYLIKTRGQQVTLSCSPISGHRSVSWYQQTPGQGLQFLFEYFSETQRNKGNFPGRFSGRQFSNSRSEMNVSTLELGDSALYLCASSPEWEGVAFFGQGTRLTVV.

This chain joins TRBV7-9 and TRBJ2-5; no definite D call. Trimming shortened V by 1 base and J by 5 bases, and 11 bases separated the two germline ends. The CDR3 has 14 residues. The germline V gene encodes CDR1 SEHNR and CDR2 FQNEAQ (reference sequence). As DNA, the CDR3 is TGTGCCAGCAGCTTAGAGACCCTGAGGGAGACCCAGTACTTC. It specifies CASSLETLRETQYF.

The rearrangement joins TRBV28 to TRBJ2-7, with 8 bases that match TRBD1. The germline gives CDR1 MDHEN, CDR2 SYDVKM. With V trimmed by 6 bases and J by 2 bases, 6 bases remained unmatched. This CDR3 comprises 14 residues. The CDR3 DNA is TGTGCCAGCAGCCGCGACAGGGGCGCCTACGAGCAGTACTTC. Protein sequence: CASSRDRGAYEQYF. Full variable domain (rest looked up from reference TRBV28 and TRBJ2-7): DVKVTQSSRYLVKRTGEKVFLECVQDMDHENMFWYRQDPGLGLRLIYFSYDVKMKEKGDIPEGYSVSREKKERFSLILESASTNQTSMYLCASSRDRGAYEQYFGPGTRLTVT.

This chain links TRBV10-3 with TRBJ2-3, with 14 bases identical to TRBD2. The CDR3 is 16 amino acids. The ends lost 4 bases at V and 4 bases at J; junction bases unmatched: 4. Germline CDR1 ENHRY, CDR2 SYGVKD. The CDR3 spells CAISGTSGRLADTQYF. The CDR3 bases are TGTGCCATCAGTGGGACTAGCGGGAGGTTGGCAGATACGCAGTATTTT.

The rearrangement uses TRBV6-1 and TRBJ2-7; D gene unclear. CDR1 MNHNS and CDR2 SASEGT come from the germline V gene. This CDR3 is 14 amino acids long. V was clipped by 2 bases and J by 1 base, with 9 bases between them. The CDR3 nucleotides are TGTGCCAGCAGTGAACATCCTGGATCCTACGAGCAGTACTTC. Protein: CASSEHPGSYEQYF.

The V call is TRBV4-3, the J call TRBJ2-5; 9 bases fit TRBD2. CDR1 LGHNA and CDR2 YSLEER come from the germline V gene. J lost 4 bases, V lost 0 bases, and 9 bases had no gene match. The CDR3 runs to 17 residues. The CDR3 coding sequence is TGCGCCAGCAGCCAAGACGGGGGGCTAGCGGGATTAGAGACCCAGTACTTC. This sequence encodes CASSQDGGLAGLETQYF.

V and J are TRBV7-9 and TRBJ1-1; D gene uncertain. Germline CDR1 SEHNR, CDR2 FQNEAQ (reference sequence). There are 14 residues in the CDR3. Trimming shortened V by 5 bases and J by 1 base, and 11 bases separated the two germline ends. CDR3 protein: CASSQGRQNTEAFF. CDR3 DNA: TGTGCCAGCAGCCAAGGACGCCAGAACACTGAAGCTTTCTTT.

The chain is built from TRBV9 and TRBJ2-1; 8 bases match TRBD2. Germline V gives CDR1 SGDLS, CDR2 YYNGEE. V trimming: 0 bases; J trimming: 0 bases; junction bases outside the gene matches: 2. The CDR3 contains 16 residues. CDR3 region: CASSVGREVSYNEQFF. The CDR3 region has the DNA TGTGCCAGCAGCGTAGGGCGGGAGGTCTCCTACAATGAGCAGTTCTTC. The variable domain in full, completed from reference TRBV9 and TRBJ2-1, reads DSGVTQTPKHLITATGQRVTLRCSPRSGDLSVYWYQQSLDQGLQFLIQYYNGEERAKGNILERFSAQQFPDLHSELNLSSLELGDSALYFCASSVGREVSYNEQFFGPGTRLTVL.

The rearrangement joins TRBV5-1 to TRBJ2-7; 9 nucleotides align to TRBD2. The CDR3 runs 15 residues. Germline V lookup: CDR1 SGHRS, CDR2 YFSETQ. V was clipped by 2 bases and J by 2 bases; unmatched bases: 5. CDR3 sequence (DNA): TGCGCCAGCAGCTTAAAAGCGGGAGGAACCTACGAGCAGTACTTC. Encoded protein: CASSLKAGGTYEQYF.

The chain recombines TRBV5-5 with TRBJ2-1; D is ambiguous. The V end lost 0 bases, the J end lost 5 bases, and 12 bases lay between the germline ends. Germline V gene sequence: CDR1 SGHKS, CDR2 YYEKEE (reference sequence). There are 15 residues in the CDR3. CDR3 protein: CASSLGPTLDNEQFF. The CDR3 coding sequence is TGTGCCAGCAGCTTGGGGCCCACCCTTGACAATGAGCAGTTCTTC.

This clone appeared a few times. The V gene is TRBV7-9, the J gene TRBJ2-1, with 11 bases fitting TRBD2. CDR1 SEHNR and CDR2 FQNEAQ come from the germline V gene (reference sequence). Trimming removed 0 bases from V and 6 bases from J; junction bases left unmatched: 1. The CDR3 is 15 residues long. The CDR3 DNA sequence: TGTGCCAGCAGCTTAGCGACTAGCGGGGTCAATGAGCAGTTCTTC. This gives the protein CASSLATSGVNEQFF.

The V gene is TRBV10-3, the J gene TRBJ2-2; the D is unclear. The CDR3 contains 13 residues. V was cut by 7 bases and J by 8 bases, with 14 bases left in between. The germline CDR1 and CDR2 sequences are ENHRY and SYGVKD. The CDR3 DNA is TGTGCCATCAACGCGGCTGAAGCGGGGGAGCTGTTTTTT. It encodes CAINAAEAGELFF.

The chain is built from TRBV5-1 and TRBJ2-4; 9 positions match TRBD1. Germline CDR1 and CDR2: SGHRS and YFSETQ. V lost 0 bases to trimming and J lost 8 bases; unmatched junction nucleotides: 6. The CDR3 consists of 15 residues. The DNA for the CDR3 is TGCGCCAGCAGCTTGGCCGGGACAGGGTTGGACATTCAGTACTTC. This sequence encodes CASSLAGTGLDIQYF.

This chain joins TRBV23-1 and TRBJ2-7; D is tentatively TRBD1 or TRBD2 (6 bases each). TRBV23-1 is an open reading frame, and its role is uncertain. Between the trimmed V and J ends, which lost 3 bases and 2 bases, there was a span of 26 bases. The CDR3 runs to 19 residues. The CDR3 coding sequence is TGCGCCAGCAGTCACGGAGGGGGGCCTCTGCCAGAACTAACCTACGAGCAGTACTTC. Its translation is CASSHGGGPLPELTYEQYF.

There are many counts of this clone. The V and J genes are TRBV6-2 or TRBV6-3 and TRBJ2-7, with 8 positions matching TRBD2. Germline-derived CDR1 and CDR2 are MNHEY and SVGEGT. With 0 bases clipped from V and 2 bases from J, the junction kept 0 bases outside the gene matches. The CDR3 totals 14 residues. The CDR3 region is CASSYSTSAYEQYF. CDR3 DNA sequence: TGTGCCAGCAGTTACTCGACTAGCGCCTACGAGCAGTACTTC.

The chain links TRBV6-6 to TRBJ2-7; no reliable D call. This CDR3 comprises 11 residues. The V gene lost 10 bases and the J gene lost 3 bases, with 10 bases spanning the gap. Germline V gives CDR1 MNHNY, CDR2 SVGAGI (reference sequence). CDR3 amino acids: CATAIYYEQYF. CDR3 DNA: TGTGCCACCGCTATTTACTACGAGCAGTACTTC.

This clone has only a few counts. CDR3 in DNA: TGTGCCAGCAGCCTGACAGGCCCCAGATCCGAGCAGTACTTC. This encodes CASSLTGPRSEQYF. The chain joins TRBV7-9 to TRBJ2-7; the D gene is possibly TRBD1 (6 bases). Trimming stripped 5 bases from V and 6 bases from J, with 17 bases between. The germline CDR1 and CDR2 sequences are SEHNR and FQNEAQ (reference sequence). The CDR3 runs 14 residues.

This clone was found once. The chain combines TRBV7-9 with TRBJ1-1, with 8 bases identical to TRBD1. The germline CDR1 and CDR2 sequences are SEHNR and FQNEAQ (reference sequence). The CDR3 contains 17 residues. V gave up 5 bases and J gave up 3 bases; unmatched junction bases: 14. The CDR3 is CASSPGQGVVSYTEAFF. The CDR3 DNA follows: TGTGCCAGCAGCCCCGGACAGGGTGTAGTATCGTACACTGAAGCTTTCTTT.

V is TRBV28 and J is TRBJ1-4, with D unresolved. The CDR3 is 14 residues long. V was shortened by 6 bases and J by 7 bases, with 15 bases between the two germline ends. Germline CDR1 and CDR2: MDHEN and SYDVKM. In DNA form, the CDR3 reads TGTGCCAGCAGGGCTCCCGAAGAGGGTGAAAAACTGTTTTTT. This sequence encodes CASRAPEEGEKLFF.

The V and J genes are TRBV6-2 or TRBV6-3 and TRBJ2-6; unclear D gene. Trimming cost V 2 bases and J 0 bases, with 2 bases left between them. CDR1 and CDR2 from the germline V gene are MNHEY and SVGEGT. This CDR3 spans 14 amino acids. The CDR3 loop reads CASSYDSGANVLTF. The DNA for the CDR3 is TGTGCCAGCAGTTACGACTCTGGGGCCAACGTCCTGACTTTC.

This rearrangement joins TRBV6-5 to TRBJ1-6; D is uncertain. In germline, CDR1 is MNHEY, CDR2 SVGAGI. CDR3 length: 16 amino acids. Trimming removed 1 base at V and 0 bases at J, with 7 bases between. CDR3 sequence: CASSYLSGSYNSPLHF. As DNA, the CDR3 is TGTGCCAGCAGTTACTTATCTGGCTCCTATAATTCACCCCTCCACTTT.

The chain couples TRBV3-1 (or the pseudogene TRBV3-2) to TRBJ2-5; TRBD1 matches at 10 bases. Germline CDR1 and CDR2: LGHDT and YNNKEL (reference sequence). V shed 4 bases, J shed 5 bases, and the junction held 7 bases outside the gene matches. This CDR3 is 15 amino acids long. The CDR3 coding sequence is TGTGCCAGCAGCCTCGGGACAGGGGTTGGGGAGACCCAGTACTTC. This sequence encodes CASSLGTGVGETQYF.

The J gene is TRBJ2-7, the V gene TRBV30; D gene unclear. The CDR3 has 12 amino acids. Germline V lookup: CDR1 GTSNPN, CDR2 SVGIG (reference sequence). CDR3 protein: CASGRAIYEQYF. The CDR3 nucleotides read TGTGCTTCCGGACGGGCGATCTACGAGCAGTACTTC.

This rearrangement joins TRBV24-1 to TRBJ2-1; no reliable D call. Germline values: CDR1 KGHDR, CDR2 SFDVKD. CDR3 length equals 11 residues. The germline V and J ends were trimmed by 5 bases and 9 bases, with 7 bases remaining between them. The CDR3 reads CATSGPGEQFF. CDR3 DNA: TGTGCCACCAGTGGCCCGGGTGAGCAGTTCTTC.

The chain recombines TRBV19 with TRBJ2-3, with 7 nucleotides matching TRBD1. There are 15 residues in the CDR3. Germline V lookup: CDR1 LNHDA, CDR2 SQIVND (reference sequence). V lost 0 bases and J lost 6; bases outside the gene matches: 6. The CDR3 sequence: CASSIERGLVDTQYF. The CDR3 nucleotides are TGTGCCAGTAGTATAGAAAGGGGGCTGGTTGATACGCAGTATTTT.